Listed below are T cell receptor beta chains from one sample, sequenced in a study of cytomegalovirus exposure and HLA in healthy donors. Sequenced by immunoSEQ multiplex PCR; TCRdb stores in-frame clones only, minus some. The sample lists about 160,000 clones, about 77% occurring once. Sequencing was done on a sample of PBMCs. The source is a woman aged 50 to 60 in good health and CMV-seronegative. CDR3s include the opening cysteine and the closing phenylalanine or tryptophan. Clone size is given for some rows only: seen once, a few or many times, or a class if the clone is expanded.

once | 15 | TRBV28 | CASSHGGPSSDEQYF
few | 13 | TRBV6-5 | CASTPGSSYEQYF
- | 18 | TRBV29-1 | CSVEDFLGDRGQGYGYTF
- | 17 | TRBV28 | CASSLWASGGNSDTQYF
- | 13 | TRBV6-1 | CASRDISSYEQYF
- | 15 | TRBV11-2 | CASSLSLAAPYEQYF
- | 14 | TRBV7-9 | CASSSSSGDQPQHF
- | 11 | TRBV20-1 | CSAPLRYEQYF
- | 15 | TRBV5-6 | CASSSFLAPGETQYF
- | 16 | TRBV27 | CASRAGTSLMYNEQFF
- | 14 | TRBV6-4 | CASSDLGTGNGYTF
- | 15 | TRBV5-6 | CASSPGQGLTNIQYF
- | 13 | TRBV6-5 | CASSSTGDQPQHF
- | 11 | TRBV28 | CASSFTYEQYF
- | 13 | TRBV2 | CASRGQGSTEAFF
- | 15 | TRBV18 | CASSPRDLNTGELFF
- | 14 | TRBV2 | CASTVPSGLNEQFF
once | 14 | TRBV9 | CASSVGGTVNEQFF
- | 14 | TRBV5-1 | CASSLEGNYYEQYF
- | 13 | TRBV10-3 | CALTSGFGNTIYF
once | 13 | TRBV19 | CASSQESQETQYF
- | 16 | TRBV15 | CATSRAGTGTNYGYTF